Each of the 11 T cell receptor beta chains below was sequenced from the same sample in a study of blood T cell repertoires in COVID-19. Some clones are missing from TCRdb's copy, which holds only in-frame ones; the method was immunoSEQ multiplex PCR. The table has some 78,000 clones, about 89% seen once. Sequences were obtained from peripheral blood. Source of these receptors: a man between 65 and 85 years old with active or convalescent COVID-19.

The CDR3: CASSYRVWDTEAFF. The CDR3 nucleotides read TGTGCCAGCAGCTACAGGGTCTGGGACACTGAAGCTTTCTTT. This chain joins TRBV14 and TRBJ1-1, with a weak D call TRBD1 (6 bases). Germline V gives CDR1 SGHDN, CDR2 FVKESK. V lost 5 bases and J lost 3, with 13 bases in between. The CDR3 has 14 amino acids. The full variable domain, in which reference TRBV14 and TRBJ1-1 provide the parts outside the CDR3, is EAGVTQFPSHSVIEKGQTVTLRCDPISGHDNLYWYRRVMGKEIKFLLHFVKESKQDESGMPNNRFLAERTGGTYSTLKVQPAELEDSGVYFCASSYRVWDTEAFFGQGTRLTVV.

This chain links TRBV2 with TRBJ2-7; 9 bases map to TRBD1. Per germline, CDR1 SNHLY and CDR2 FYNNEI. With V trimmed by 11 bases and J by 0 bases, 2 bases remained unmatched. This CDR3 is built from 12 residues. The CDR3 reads CAGTGFSYEQYF. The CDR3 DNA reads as TGTGCCGGGACAGGGTTCTCCTACGAGCAGTACTTC.

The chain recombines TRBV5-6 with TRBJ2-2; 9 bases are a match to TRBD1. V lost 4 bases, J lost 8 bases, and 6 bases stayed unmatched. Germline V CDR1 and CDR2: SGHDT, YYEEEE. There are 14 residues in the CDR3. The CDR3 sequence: CASSRGTGKGELFF. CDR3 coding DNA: TGTGCCAGCAGCAGGGGGACAGGGAAAGGGGAGCTGTTTTTT.

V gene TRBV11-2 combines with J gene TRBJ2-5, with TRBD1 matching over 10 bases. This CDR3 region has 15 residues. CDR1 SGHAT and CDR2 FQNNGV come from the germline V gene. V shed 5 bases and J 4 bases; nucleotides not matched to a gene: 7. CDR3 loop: CASSLQTGGRETQYF. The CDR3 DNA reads TGTGCCAGCAGCCTGCAGACAGGGGGCCGAGAGACCCAGTACTTC.

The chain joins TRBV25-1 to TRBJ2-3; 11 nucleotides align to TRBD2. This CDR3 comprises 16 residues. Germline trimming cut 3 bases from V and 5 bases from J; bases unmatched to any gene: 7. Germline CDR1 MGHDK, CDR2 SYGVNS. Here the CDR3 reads CASSEGLAGGGDTQYF. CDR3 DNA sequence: TGTGCCAGCAGTGAGGGCCTAGCGGGGGGCGGAGATACGCAGTATTTT.

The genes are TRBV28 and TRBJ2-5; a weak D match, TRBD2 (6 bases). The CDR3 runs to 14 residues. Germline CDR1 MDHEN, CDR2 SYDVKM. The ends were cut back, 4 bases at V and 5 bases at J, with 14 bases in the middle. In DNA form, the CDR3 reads TGTGCCAGCAGTTCCTGGGACTCCGCGGAGACCCAGTACTTC. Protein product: CASSSWDSAETQYF. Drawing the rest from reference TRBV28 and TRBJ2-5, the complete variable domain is DVKVTQSSRYLVKRTGEKVFLECVQDMDHENMFWYRQDPGLGLRLIYFSYDVKMKEKGDIPEGYSVSREKKERFSLILESASTNQTSMYLCASSSWDSAETQYFGPGTRLLVL.

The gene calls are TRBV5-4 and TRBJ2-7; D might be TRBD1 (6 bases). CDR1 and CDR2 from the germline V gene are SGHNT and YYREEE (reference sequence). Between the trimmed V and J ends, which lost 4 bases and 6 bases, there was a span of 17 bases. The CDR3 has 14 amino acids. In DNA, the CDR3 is TGTGCCAGCAGCAGAACAGGGAACCCGACCGAGCAGTACTTC. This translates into CASSRTGNPTEQYF.

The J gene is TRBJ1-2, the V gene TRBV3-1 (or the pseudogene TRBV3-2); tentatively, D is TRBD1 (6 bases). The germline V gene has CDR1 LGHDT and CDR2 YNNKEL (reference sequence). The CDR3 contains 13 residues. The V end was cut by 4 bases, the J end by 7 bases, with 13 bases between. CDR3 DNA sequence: TGTGCCAGCAGCCCCCGGGACACTCGTGGCTACACCTTC. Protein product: CASSPRDTRGYTF.

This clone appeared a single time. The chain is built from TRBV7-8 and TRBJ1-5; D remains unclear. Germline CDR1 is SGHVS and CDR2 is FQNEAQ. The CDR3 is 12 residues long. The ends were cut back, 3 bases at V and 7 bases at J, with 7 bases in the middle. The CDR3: CASSLERQPQHF. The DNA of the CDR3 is TGTGCCAGCAGCTTGGAGCGGCAGCCCCAGCATTTT. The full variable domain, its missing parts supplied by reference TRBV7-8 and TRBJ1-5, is GAGVSQSPRYKVAKRGQDVALRCDPISGHVSLFWYQQALGQGPEFLTYFQNEAQLDKSGLPSDRFFAERPEGSVSTLKIQRTQQEDSAVYLCASSLERQPQHFGDGTRLSIL.

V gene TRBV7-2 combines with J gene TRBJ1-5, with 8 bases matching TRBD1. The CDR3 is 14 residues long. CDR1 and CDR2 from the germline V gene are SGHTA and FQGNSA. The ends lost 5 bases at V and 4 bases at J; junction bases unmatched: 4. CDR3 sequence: CASSDRGANQPQHF. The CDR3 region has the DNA TGTGCCAGCAGCGACAGGGGAGCGAATCAGCCCCAGCATTTT.

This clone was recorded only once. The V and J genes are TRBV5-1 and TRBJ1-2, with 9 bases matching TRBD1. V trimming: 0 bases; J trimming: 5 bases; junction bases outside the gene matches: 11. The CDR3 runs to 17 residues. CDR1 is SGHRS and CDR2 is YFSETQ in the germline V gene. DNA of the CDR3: TGCGCCAGCAGCTTGGCAGCGACAGGGGGAGTACAGTATGGCTACACCTTC. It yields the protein CASSLAATGGVQYGYTF.